This T cell receptor (beta chain) emerged from a study of T cells after somatic rescue of genetic block. Only in-frame clones appear in the TCRdb table, and some are missing; sequencing was by immunoSEQ multiplex PCR. The repertoire holds 15,000 or so clones, with 55% to 75% as singletons. This clone came up a few times. The CDR3 extends over 14 amino acids. Germline V CDR1 and CDR2: ENHRY, SYGVKD. Unmatched junction bases numbered 5, after V lost 7 bases and J lost 7 bases. Sequenced: peripheral blood mononuclear cells (PBMCs). This clonotype was obtained from a boy aged 10-17 years. The chain employs TRBV10-3 and TRBJ2-1, with 12 nucleotides matching TRBD2. As DNA, the CDR3 is TGTGCCATCACGACTAGCGGGGGCCCTAATGAGCAGTTCTTC. Translated: CAITTSGGPNEQFF.